One T cell receptor beta chain is described in this entry. These data are taken from a study of T cell repertoires in cytomegalovirus infection. CDR3 length: 16 amino acids. V shed 6 bases and J shed 2 bases, with 18 bases lying between them. Germline lookup yields CDR1 MNHNY and CDR2 SVGAGI (reference sequence). TCRdb ran MiXCR on the reads and lists one entry per CDR3 protein. The sample consists of roughly 720,000 distinct CDR3 sequences, under 40% of them appearing once. The sample taken for sequencing was PBMCs. This TCR was recovered from a human donor in good health (CMV status not recorded). Some clones in this sample may be carry-over from other donors' samples. The genes are TRBV6-6 and TRBJ2-3; D may be TRBD2 (5 bases). This CDR3 reads CASSLSVSLNTDTQYF. In DNA form, the CDR3 reads TGTGCCAGCAGCCTTAGCGTCTCCTTAAACACAGATACGCAGTATTTT.